This T cell receptor (beta chain) was sequenced during a study of blood T cell repertoires in COVID-19. The sample holds a few counts of this clone. After removal of 0 bases from V and 7 bases from J, the junction contained 16 bases not matched to a gene. This CDR3 has 19 residues. Measured with immunoSEQ multiplex PCR; TCRdb has only the in-frame clones, and not every one. Counted here are some 170,000 clones, 70% to 90% occurring once; the ten biggest clones make up 11%. Sequencing input: peripheral blood. The V call is TRBV23-1, the J call TRBJ2-1; 9 bases agree with TRBD1. TRBV23-1 is known as an ORF, though its function is uncertain. The TCR sequence derives from a human donor in a cohort sampled during active COVID-19. The CDR3 region is CASSQSMPSFGTGNNEQFF. Written as DNA, the CDR3 is TGCGCCAGCAGTCAATCCATGCCAAGCTTCGGGACAGGGAATAATGAGCAGTTCTTC.